The clone carrying this TCR beta chain has just a few counts. This entry is derived from a study of T cells in Graves' hyperthyroidism and ophthalmopathy. The CDR3 length is 16 residues. The V gene lost 0 bases and the J gene lost 3 bases, with 11 bases spanning the gap. Germline V gene data show CDR1 as LNHNV and CDR2 as YYDKDF (reference sequence). Fresh peripheral blood, roughly 9.8 ml of it, supplied the PBMCs. From RNA transcripts, TCR beta CDR3 regions were amplified. The TCR CDR3 was amplified in a first-round RT-PCR using the HTBI primer set. One entry per CDR3 protein, called by TCRdb with MiXCR from the multiplex PCR reads. The repertoire holds hundreds of thousands of distinct CDR3 sequences, with roughly a sixth as singletons.

The rearrangement links TRBV15 to TRBJ2-2, with D maybe TRBD1 (5 bases). The TCR was taken from a woman in her forties or fifties with Graves' hyperthyroidism that later progressed to Graves' ophthalmopathy. Sequencing used blood. The CDR3 here is CATSREGRADTGELFF. The DNA of the CDR3 is TGTGCCACCAGCAGAGAGGGCAGGGCGGACACCGGGGAGCTGTTTTTT. Complete variable domain (other parts from reference TRBV15 and TRBJ2-2): DAMVIQNPRYQVTQFGKPVTLSCSQTLNHNVMYWYQQKSSQAPKLLFHYYDKDFNNEADTPDNFQSRRPNTSFCFLDIRSPGLGDTAMYLCATSREGRADTGELFFGEGSRLTVL.